A selection of T cell receptor beta chains follows, all from one sample in a study of cytomegalovirus exposure and HLA in healthy donors. Using immunoSEQ multiplex PCR, the repertoire was profiled, and TCRdb retains in-frame clones only, with some absent. The table includes more than 150,000 clones, 80% to 85% detected once. Source material: PBMCs. Every receptor here comes from a man aged 45-65 years in good health and CMV-seronegative. Both conserved end residues are trimmed from each CDR3. Each record gives: V gene, CDR3 protein.

v_gene: TRBV6-6
CDR3aa: ASTPAGNQPQH

v_gene: TRBV19
CDR3aa: ASSMSRTGSGELF

v_gene: TRBV30
CDR3aa: AWSVGGLGNTIY

v_gene: TRBV11-2
CDR3aa: ASSLEDRGPGYT

v_gene: TRBV5-4
CDR3aa: ASSPAGGHMQY

v_gene: TRBV29-1
CDR3aa: SSLERGGVTEAF

v_gene: TRBV18
CDR3aa: ASSPLPRQGGSGNTIY

v_gene: TRBV19
CDR3aa: ASSMSGVLNTEAF

v_gene: TRBV18
CDR3aa: ASSPTGTGGGETQY

v_gene: TRBV7-9
CDR3aa: SSSSSAGTKPYEQY

v_gene: TRBV6-6
CDR3aa: ASIRQGVAGNTIY

v_gene: TRBV7-9
CDR3aa: ASSLGISGAPPNEQF

v_gene: TRBV2
CDR3aa: ASRGQGAYTEAF

v_gene: TRBV28
CDR3aa: ASNRAGTSGYNEQF

v_gene: TRBV5-1
CDR3aa: ASSPGQNSGANVLT

v_gene: TRBV19
CDR3aa: ASSPPTGTGNTIY

v_gene: TRBV2
CDR3aa: ASSLTGVGNTIY

v_gene: TRBV5-1
CDR3aa: ASSNLWTSGSTDTQY

v_gene: TRBV11-3
CDR3aa: ASSLAPRTGAGELF

v_gene: TRBV4-3
CDR3aa: ASSQDGSGAWRETQY

v_gene: TRBV9
CDR3aa: ASSTGTQDQPQH

v_gene: TRBV7-2
CDR3aa: ASSWGLQETQY

v_gene: TRBV2
CDR3aa: ASSRTTVDTGELF

v_gene: TRBV7-6
CDR3aa: ASSLVQGPNSGNTIY

v_gene: TRBV6-5
CDR3aa: ASSRGRFWETQY

v_gene: TRBV27
CDR3aa: ASSWDRGSPLH